These 28 T cell receptor beta chains came from one sample sequenced in a study of vaccination and CD4 T cells after COVID-19. Their target antigens are unknown. Sample treatment: roughly 10-day PBMC culture with coronavirus spike peptide pools or control peptides (ViraFEST assay). Pre-COVID-19 pandemic sampling (2011-2018) yielded the unexposed donor's CD4+ T cells. The assay that was used to sequence DNA from cultured CD4+ T cells was the Oncomine TCR Beta short-read assay. Via MiXCR, TCRdb re-called the PCR reads, giving one row per CDR3 protein. The data contain about 7,100 distinct CDR3 sequences, just over 45% of them singletons. Sequencing was done on a sample of CD4+ T cells from blood, cultured in vitro. Receptors were obtained from a human donor in good health.

The chain joins TRBV5-1 to TRBJ1-1; 7 bases fit TRBD1. The CDR3 runs to 15 residues. Germline CDR1 SGHRS, CDR2 YFSETQ. The V gene end was trimmed by 1 base and the J gene end by 6 bases; junction bases not matched to a gene: 9. The CDR3 region is CASSLWAGGDPEAFF. CDR3 coding DNA: TGCGCCAGCAGCTTGTGGGCAGGGGGAGACCCTGAAGCTTTCTTT.

The sample holds a few counts of this clonotype. V gene TRBV20-1 combines with J gene TRBJ1-2; 10 nucleotides agree with TRBD1. The ends lost 4 bases at V and 3 bases at J; junction bases unmatched: 8. The CDR3 length is 15 residues. Looked up from germline, CDR1 is DFQATT and CDR2 is SNEGSKA (reference sequence). CDR3 protein: CSAKGVGTGDYGYTF. The CDR3 coding sequence is TGCAGTGCTAAGGGGGTCGGGACAGGGGACTATGGCTACACCTTC.

In this sample, this clonotype turned up a few times. The genes are TRBV7-9 and TRBJ1-1, with D tentatively TRBD1 (5 bases). Trimming took 2 bases from V and 1 from J, leaving 8 bases between them. The CDR3 is 14 amino acids. The germline V gene has CDR1 SEHNR and CDR2 FQNEAQ (reference sequence). CDR3: CASSLPRGNTEAFF. In nucleotides, the CDR3 is TGTGCCAGCAGCTTACCTAGGGGGAACACTGAAGCTTTCTTT.

A few counts support this clonotype. The J gene is TRBJ2-5, the V gene TRBV24-1, with a weak D call TRBD1 (5 bases). Trimming took off 3 bases at V and 7 bases at J, with 11 bases between the two ends. The CDR3 contains 13 residues. Germline values: CDR1 KGHDR, CDR2 SFDVKD. CDR3 loop: CATSDIGVGTQYF. The CDR3 nucleotides are TGTGCCACCAGTGATATAGGGGTAGGGACCCAGTACTTC.

V usage is TRBV29-1 and J usage is TRBJ1-1; the D is unclear. Germline CDR1 reads SQVTM; CDR2 reads ANQGSEA. CDR3 length equals 13 residues. V was clipped by 8 bases and J by 6 bases, with 19 bases between them. The CDR3 DNA follows: TGCAGCTCGCAGGTGGCCGCTGGTTCTGAAGCTTTCTTT. Protein: CSSQVAAGSEAFF.

The rearrangement links TRBV7-9 to TRBJ2-1, with 10 bases matching TRBD2. V lost 7 bases and J lost 4; bases outside the gene matches: 7. Germline CDR1 and CDR2: SEHNR and FQNEAQ (reference sequence). The CDR3 is made up of 15 amino acids. The CDR3 DNA reads TGTGCCAGCACCCCAGCGGGGGGGGTATACAATGAGCAGTTCTTC. Protein product: CASTPAGGVYNEQFF.

The CDR3 DNA is TGTGCCAGCAGCTTAAACACCGAGCAGTACTTC. Amino acid sequence: CASSLNTEQYF. The V gene is TRBV7-9, the J gene TRBJ2-7; no firm D call. The CDR3 runs 11 residues. The V gene's germline CDR1 is SEHNR and CDR2 FQNEAQ (reference sequence). Deletions cut 2 bases from V and 6 bases from J, with 5 bases between. The full variable domain, completed using reference TRBV7-9 and TRBJ2-7, is DTGVSQNPRHKITKRGQNVTFRCDPISEHNRLYWYRQTLGQGPEFLTYFQNEAQLEKSRLLSDRFSAERPKGSFSTLEIQRTEQGDSAMYLCASSLNTEQYFGPGTRLTVT.

The sample holds a few counts of this clonotype. The rearrangement links TRBV6-5 to TRBJ1-5; TRBD1 matches 9 bases. CDR1 and CDR2 from the germline V gene are MNHEY and SVGAGI. Unmatched junction bases numbered 2, after V lost 4 bases and J lost 1 base. This CDR3 is 15 amino acids long. CDR3 residues: CASSSTGGSNQPQHF. The CDR3 DNA is TGTGCCAGCAGTTCAACAGGGGGCAGCAATCAGCCCCAGCATTTT.

This clonotype was seen more than once but under ten times. The genes are TRBV15 and TRBJ1-1; the D is unclear. This CDR3 has 13 amino acids. Between the trimmed V and J ends, which lost 0 bases and 2 bases, there was a span of 4 bases. The V gene's germline CDR1 is LNHNV and CDR2 YYDKDF (reference sequence). CDR3 DNA sequence: TGTGCCACCAGCAGAGATCATAACACTGAAGCTTTCTTT. Residues: CATSRDHNTEAFF. Based on the CDR3 plus reference TRBV15 and TRBJ1-1, the full variable domain is DAMVIQNPRYQVTQFGKPVTLSCSQTLNHNVMYWYQQKSSQAPKLLFHYYDKDFNNEADTPDNFQSRRPNTSFCFLDIRSPGLGDTAMYLCATSRDHNTEAFFGQGTRLTVV.

This clonotype was counted only a few times. The J gene is TRBJ1-2, the V gene TRBV14; 7 bases map to TRBD1. Germline CDR1 reads SGHDN; CDR2 reads FVKESK. Trimming removed 1 base from V and 6 bases from J; junction bases left unmatched: 5. This CDR3 contains 14 residues. CDR3 sequence: CASSQVQGRHGYTF. DNA for the CDR3: TGTGCCAGCAGCCAAGTACAGGGGAGACATGGCTACACCTTC. The variable domain in full, with the rest retrieved from reference TRBV14 and TRBJ1-2, is EAGVTQFPSHSVIEKGQTVTLRCDPISGHDNLYWYRRVMGKEIKFLLHFVKESKQDESGMPNNRFLAERTGGTYSTLKVQPAELEDSGVYFCASSQVQGRHGYTFGSGTRLTVV.

The chain is built from TRBV12-3 or TRBV12-4 and TRBJ2-5, with D possibly being TRBD2 (6 bases). The CDR3 has 14 residues. Trimming shortened V by 6 bases and J by 1 base, and 12 bases separated the two germline ends. The CDR3 DNA is TGTGCCAGCAGATTACTAGCCTCCCAAGAGACCCAGTACTTC. Amino acid sequence: CASRLLASQETQYF.

The chain recombines TRBV6-1 with TRBJ2-2; 8 bases are shared with TRBD1. CDR1 and CDR2 from the germline V gene are MNHNS and SASEGT. Germline trimming cut 7 bases from V and 6 bases from J; bases unmatched to any gene: 16. CDR3 length: 17 amino acids. The CDR3 here is CASTHPSGQGWAGELFF. CDR3 nucleotides: TGTGCCAGCACCCATCCCTCCGGACAGGGCTGGGCCGGGGAGCTGTTTTTT.

V and J are TRBV6-2 or TRBV6-3 and TRBJ2-1; 11 nucleotides match TRBD2. The CDR3 spans 17 residues. Germline CDR1 is MNHEY and CDR2 is SVGEGT. The ends lost 2 bases at V and 3 bases at J; junction bases unmatched: 6. The CDR3 DNA sequence: TGTGCCAGCAGTTACCCACCGGGACTAGCGGTCTACAATGAGCAGTTCTTC. Its protein product is CASSYPPGLAVYNEQFF.

V is TRBV5-1 and J is TRBJ1-2; no definite D call. This CDR3 region has 13 residues. Germline CDR1 SGHRS, CDR2 YFSETQ. V was cut by 5 bases and J by 7 bases, with 15 bases left in between. CDR3 nucleotide sequence: TGCGCCAGCAGACCCCGGGCGGAAAGTGGCTACACCTTC. Translation: CASRPRAESGYTF.

This chain uses TRBV29-1 with TRBJ2-7, with 7 bases identical to TRBD1. J lost 7 bases, V lost 7 bases, and 10 bases had no gene match. The germline V gene has CDR1 SQVTM and CDR2 ANQGSEA. The CDR3 consists of 12 residues. For the CDR3, the DNA is TGCAGCGCCGGGGACAGTGCCGGTGAGCAGTACTTC. Protein: CSAGDSAGEQYF.

The table lists this clonotype with a few counts. The V and J genes are TRBV6-1 and TRBJ1-2; no clear D. This CDR3 has 13 residues. Germline CDR1 and CDR2: MNHNS and SASEGT. V dropped 11 bases and J dropped 3 bases, with 16 bases sitting between them. Written as DNA, the CDR3 is TGTGCCTCGAGGCACACTCAAGACTATGGCTACACCTTC. Its translation: CASRHTQDYGYTF.

This clonotype was seen more than once but under ten times. The chain uses TRBV6-5 and TRBJ2-7; maybe TRBD1 (5 bases). This CDR3 contains 14 residues. CDR1 is MNHEY, CDR2 SVGAGI, per germline. The V end was cut by 1 base, the J end by 3 bases, with 10 bases between. CDR3 coding DNA: TGTGCCAGCAGTTACTTCAGGGCTGGCTACGAGCAGTACTTC. Residues: CASSYFRAGYEQYF.

This rearrangement joins TRBV12-3 or TRBV12-4 to TRBJ1-2, with unresolved D. The V end was cut by 5 bases, the J end by 5 bases, with 9 bases between. This CDR3 comprises 12 residues. The CDR3 is CASSGLGYGYTF. CDR3 nucleotides: TGTGCCAGCAGTGGCTTGGGGTATGGCTACACCTTC.

CDR3 nucleotides: TGCGCCAGCAGTGTCACCGGCGATACGCAGTATTTT. Its translation is CASSVTGDTQYF. The chain joins TRBV5-1 to TRBJ2-3; no reliable D call. Trimming left V 5 bases short and J 6 bases short, with 10 bases between. CDR1 and CDR2 from the germline V gene are SGHRS and YFSETQ. This CDR3 is 12 amino acids long.

The rearrangement joins TRBV20-1 to TRBJ1-1; D ambiguous. The V and J ends lost 3 bases and 4 bases respectively, with 6 bases between them. The CDR3 has 11 residues. Germline CDR1 reads DFQATT; CDR2 reads SNEGSKA (reference sequence). CDR3 DNA: TGCAGTGCTAGGAGGAGCACTGAAGCTTTCTTT. Translated, it gives CSARRSTEAFF.

The chain uses TRBV9 and TRBJ2-1, with TRBD2 matching over 9 bases. The CDR3 spans 14 residues. Trimming removed 3 bases from V and 11 bases from J; junction bases left unmatched: 9. The germline CDR1 and CDR2 sequences are SGDLS and YYNGEE. In DNA form, the CDR3 reads TGTGCCAGCAGCGACATCTTTAGCGGGGGAAAGCAGTTCTTC. Translating gives CASSDIFSGGKQFF.

This rearrangement joins TRBV30 to TRBJ2-3; D is perhaps TRBD2 (7 bases). Trimming removed 2 bases from V and 3 bases from J, with 15 bases in between. The CDR3 has 15 residues. The V gene's germline CDR1 is GTSNPN and CDR2 SVGIG (reference sequence). The CDR3 DNA sequence: TGTGCCTGGAGTCGGGGGAGGGGGGAGACAGATACGCAGTATTTT. This translates into CAWSRGRGETDTQYF.

In its sample, this clonotype was seen a few times. This chain links TRBV20-1 with TRBJ1-2, with a possible D match to TRBD1 (5 bases). CDR1 DFQATT and CDR2 SNEGSKA come from the germline V gene (reference sequence). The V end lost 2 bases, the J end lost 3 bases, and 16 bases lay between the germline ends. The CDR3 is 15 amino acids. As DNA, the CDR3 is TGCAGTGCTAGAAGGACCAACAGGTTGGACTATGGCTACACCTTC. It encodes CSARRTNRLDYGYTF.

This clonotype was observed a handful of times. J is TRBJ1-5 and V is TRBV2, with a tentative D call TRBD1 (6 bases). The germline V and J ends were trimmed by 6 bases and 0 bases, with 12 bases remaining between them. This CDR3 is built from 15 residues. CDR1 SNHLY and CDR2 FYNNEI come from the germline V gene. The CDR3: CASSRDMLSNQPQHF. CDR3 bases: TGTGCCAGCAGCCGGGACATGCTTAGCAATCAGCCCCAGCATTTT.

The chain uses TRBV6-5 and TRBJ1-5, with TRBD1 matching 7 bases. V dropped 0 bases and J dropped 0; count of bases not matched to a gene: 8. The CDR3 totals 18 residues. Germline V CDR1 and CDR2: MNHEY, SVGAGI. The DNA for the CDR3 is TGTGCCAGCAGTTACTCGACCAGGGGGGAATATAGCAATCAGCCCCAGCATTTT. It is translated as CASSYSTRGEYSNQPQHF.

This clonotype has more than one count but fewer than ten. This sequence joins TRBV6-4 and TRBJ1-6; TRBD1 might be the D (5 bases). CDR3 length: 15 amino acids. V lost 0 bases and J lost 5, with 8 bases in between. Germline CDR1 and CDR2: MRHNA and SNTAGT. CDR3 in DNA: TGTGCCAGCAGTGACTCTAGCAGGGATAATTCACCCCTCCACTTT. Protein sequence: CASSDSSRDNSPLHF.

CDR3 coding DNA: TGTGCCAGCAGTGCGGGTAGCACAGATACGCAGTATTTT. This encodes CASSAGSTDTQYF. The rearrangement links TRBV6-4 to TRBJ2-3, with D hard to call. Deletions cut 4 bases from V and 0 bases from J, with 5 bases between. Germline V gene data show CDR1 as MRHNA and CDR2 as SNTAGT. This CDR3 has 13 residues.

The V gene is TRBV7-9, the J gene TRBJ1-2; D call uncertain. The CDR3 spans 14 residues. Trimming shortened V by 5 bases and J by 4 bases, and 14 bases separated the two germline ends. Germline-derived CDR1 and CDR2 are SEHNR and FQNEAQ (reference sequence). The chain's CDR3 is CASSARVGSYGYTF. The CDR3 DNA reads as TGTGCCAGCAGCGCGCGAGTCGGCTCCTATGGCTACACCTTC.